These T cell receptor beta chains were read from a single sample in a study of cytomegalovirus exposure and HLA in healthy donors. Sequencing used immunoSEQ multiplex PCR; TCRdb keeps in-frame clones, though not all of them. This sample has around 90,000 clones, with about two thirds found just once. The material sequenced was PBMCs. The receptors derive from a woman aged 50 to 60 in good health and CMV-seropositive. Each CDR3 is given with its conserved first and last residue. The order of the fields is J gene, CDR3 length, V gene, clone size, D gene, CDR3 DNA, CDR3 protein. A D gene is named only where the DNA matches it firmly. A clone size is listed for some rows: how often the clone was seen (once, few, many), or a class if it is expanded.

J gene: TRBJ1-2
CDR3 length: 12
V gene: TRBV29-1
clone size: once
D gene: TRBD1
CDR3 DNA: TGCAGCGTCGAATGGGGACAGGGGAGCTACACCTTC
CDR3 protein: CSVEWGQGSYTF

J gene: TRBJ1-4
CDR3 length: 15
V gene: TRBV10-3
clone size: few
D gene: .
CDR3 DNA: TGTGCCATCAGTACAGCCTCAGGGGAGCGGGAAAAACTGTTTTTT
CDR3 protein: CAISTASGEREKLFF

J gene: TRBJ2-7
CDR3 length: 12
V gene: TRBV5-1
clone size: few
D gene: .
CDR3 DNA: TGCGCCAGCAGCTCCGATACTAGCGAGCAGTACTTC
CDR3 protein: CASSSDTSEQYF

J gene: TRBJ2-7
CDR3 length: 14
V gene: TRBV9
clone size: .
D gene: TRBD1
CDR3 DNA: TGTGCCAGCAGCGTAGGACGGGACAGCTACGAGCAGTACTTC
CDR3 protein: CASSVGRDSYEQYF

J gene: TRBJ2-1
CDR3 length: 15
V gene: TRBV28
clone size: .
D gene: TRBD2
CDR3 DNA: TGTGCCAGCATTCAAGCGGGGATCTTTACGTATGAGCAGTTCTTC
CDR3 protein: CASIQAGIFTYEQFF

J gene: TRBJ2-7
CDR3 length: 12
V gene: TRBV30
clone size: .
D gene: .
CDR3 DNA: TGTGCCTGGGGGAGGGGGGGCCACGAGCAGTACTTC
CDR3 protein: CAWGRGGHEQYF

J gene: TRBJ2-1
CDR3 length: 11
V gene: TRBV6-1
clone size: medium-sized
D gene: .
CDR3 DNA: TGTGCCAGCAGTGTGAGAAATGAGCAGTTCTTC
CDR3 protein: CASSVRNEQFF

J gene: TRBJ1-1
CDR3 length: 14
V gene: TRBV11-1
clone size: .
D gene: .
CDR3 DNA: TGTGCCAGCAGCTCCCGCGGCGAGAACACTGAAGCTTTCTTT
CDR3 protein: CASSSRGENTEAFF

J gene: TRBJ2-5
CDR3 length: 15
V gene: TRBV7-9
clone size: .
D gene: .
CDR3 DNA: TGTGCCAGCAGCTTAGGGGGGGGCGGAACAGAGACCCAGTACTTC
CDR3 protein: CASSLGGGGTETQYF

J gene: TRBJ2-2
CDR3 length: 12
V gene: TRBV19
clone size: .
D gene: .
CDR3 DNA: TGTGCCAGTAGCAGAGACAGTTGGGAGCTGTTTTTT
CDR3 protein: CASSRDSWELFF

J gene: TRBJ2-5
CDR3 length: 15
V gene: TRBV7-6
clone size: few
D gene: .
CDR3 DNA: TGTGCCAGCAGCTCGGGGGTGGGAATTCAAGAGACCCAGTACTTC
CDR3 protein: CASSSGVGIQETQYF

J gene: TRBJ1-2
CDR3 length: 13
V gene: TRBV7-9
clone size: .
D gene: TRBD1
CDR3 DNA: TGTGCCAGCAGCTTAGGCAGGGGGGAAGGCTACACCTTC
CDR3 protein: CASSLGRGEGYTF

J gene: TRBJ2-2
CDR3 length: 14
V gene: TRBV11-2
clone size: .
D gene: .
CDR3 DNA: TGTGCCAGCAGCCCCGGGACATACACCGGGGAGCTGTTTTTT
CDR3 protein: CASSPGTYTGELFF

J gene: TRBJ1-1
CDR3 length: 13
V gene: TRBV7-2
clone size: .
D gene: .
CDR3 DNA: TGTGCCAGCAGCACTCGACAGAACACTGAAGCTTTCTTT
CDR3 protein: CASSTRQNTEAFF

J gene: TRBJ1-4
CDR3 length: 14
V gene: TRBV6-6
clone size: .
D gene: .
CDR3 DNA: TGTGCCAGCAGTTTGGGGAGAGAGAGGGAAAAACTGTTTTTT
CDR3 protein: CASSLGREREKLFF

J gene: TRBJ1-1
CDR3 length: 15
V gene: TRBV6-5
clone size: .
D gene: TRBD1
CDR3 DNA: TGTGCCAGCAGAACCCGACAGGGACAGAACACTGAAGCTTTCTTT
CDR3 protein: CASRTRQGQNTEAFF

J gene: TRBJ1-2
CDR3 length: 14
V gene: TRBV2
clone size: few
D gene: TRBD1
CDR3 DNA: TGTGCCAGCCTAAGAGGGGGACAGAACTATGGCTACACCTTC
CDR3 protein: CASLRGGQNYGYTF

J gene: TRBJ2-2
CDR3 length: 18
V gene: TRBV9
clone size: .
D gene: TRBD2
CDR3 DNA: TGTGCCAGCAGCGTGGGAGCGGGAGGTCACATTAAAGCCGGGGAGCTGTTTTTT
CDR3 protein: CASSVGAGGHIKAGELFF

J gene: TRBJ1-2
CDR3 length: 13
V gene: TRBV7-3
clone size: .
D gene: .
CDR3 DNA: TGTGCCAGCAGCCTCGAAGGAGGCTATGGCTACACCTTC
CDR3 protein: CASSLEGGYGYTF

J gene: TRBJ2-5
CDR3 length: 19
V gene: TRBV7-9
clone size: .
D gene: TRBD2
CDR3 DNA: TGTGCCAGCAGCTTAAGGAGTATGGGTAGCGGGGGGTACCAAGAGACCCAGTACTTC
CDR3 protein: CASSLRSMGSGGYQETQYF

J gene: TRBJ2-7
CDR3 length: 12
V gene: TRBV23-1
clone size: .
D gene: .
CDR3 DNA: TGCGCCAGCACCAGGGATCGGTACGAGCAGTACTTC
CDR3 protein: CASTRDRYEQYF

J gene: TRBJ1-1
CDR3 length: 15
V gene: TRBV4-3
clone size: .
D gene: TRBD1
CDR3 DNA: TGCGCCAGCAGCCAGGGACAGGGCATGAACACTGAAGCTTTCTTT
CDR3 protein: CASSQGQGMNTEAFF

J gene: TRBJ2-7
CDR3 length: 13
V gene: TRBV28
clone size: .
D gene: TRBD1
CDR3 DNA: TGTGCCACCGAGGACAGGGTAAGCTACGAGCAGTACTTC
CDR3 protein: CATEDRVSYEQYF

J gene: TRBJ2-5
CDR3 length: 13
V gene: TRBV6-5
clone size: .
D gene: .
CDR3 DNA: TGTGCCAGCAGTCCAGGGATCCAAGAGACCCAGTACTTC
CDR3 protein: CASSPGIQETQYF

J gene: TRBJ2-7
CDR3 length: 12
V gene: TRBV6-5
clone size: .
D gene: TRBD1
CDR3 DNA: TGTGCCAGCAGGGGACAGGGTTACGAGCAGTACTTC
CDR3 protein: CASRGQGYEQYF

J gene: TRBJ1-1
CDR3 length: 14
V gene: TRBV6-5
clone size: few
D gene: .
CDR3 DNA: TGTGCCAGCAGTTTCGAACTTCGGAACACTGAAGCTTTCTTT
CDR3 protein: CASSFELRNTEAFF

J gene: TRBJ1-1
CDR3 length: 15
V gene: TRBV7-9
clone size: .
D gene: .
CDR3 DNA: TGTGCCAGCAGCTTCAGCCCGGGACACAACACTGAAGCTTTCTTT
CDR3 protein: CASSFSPGHNTEAFF